Shown below are 22 T cell receptor beta chains from a single sample sequenced in a study of T cell responses to AZD1222 COVID-19 vaccine. Method: immunoSEQ multiplex PCR; TCRdb's copy keeps in-frame clones and lacks some. In the table there are approximately 120,000 clones, 93% of which are singletons. The specimen was peripheral blood, collected on day 0 of AZD1222 vaccination. The receptors stem from an adult in good health.

The rearrangement links TRBV19 to TRBJ1-5; 9 nucleotides align to TRBD1. The germline V gene has CDR1 LNHDA and CDR2 SQIVND (reference sequence). This CDR3 region has 15 residues. V shed 5 bases and J 4 bases; nucleotides not matched to a gene: 6. The CDR3 DNA reads as TGTGCCAGTAGTTCCCCGGGGACAGGGAATCAGCCCCAGCATTTT. It specifies CASSSPGTGNQPQHF.

The chain uses TRBV7-3 and TRBJ2-2; 12 nucleotides align to TRBD2. The CDR3 totals 15 residues. The trim removed 5 bases at V and 5 bases at J, leaving 3 bases unmatched. Germline values: CDR1 SGHTA, CDR2 FQGTGA. The DNA of the CDR3 is TGTGCCAGCAGCCGACTAGCGGGAGAAACCGGGGAGCTGTTTTTT. As protein: CASSRLAGETGELFF.

The V call is TRBV7-3, the J call TRBJ1-1; TRBD1 is a possible D gene (6 bases). This CDR3 contains 17 residues. V was trimmed by 0 bases and J by 1 base, leaving 15 bases between them. Germline V gene data show CDR1 as SGHTA and CDR2 as FQGTGA. CDR3 bases: TGTGCCAGCAGCTTAACTCCTGTAGGACAGACGAACACTGAAGCTTTCTTT. Its protein product is CASSLTPVGQTNTEAFF.

The chain carries TRBV25-1 and TRBJ2-2, with D possibly called TRBD1 or TRBD2 (5 bases each). This CDR3 has 13 residues. Germline values: CDR1 MGHDK, CDR2 SYGVNS. Deletions cut 3 bases from V and 7 bases from J, with 9 bases between. The CDR3 here is CASSERGFGELFF. CDR3 bases: TGTGCCAGCAGTGAGAGGGGTTTCGGGGAGCTGTTTTTT.

This chain connects TRBV5-5 to TRBJ2-1; the match to TRBD2 covers 10 bases. This CDR3 has 16 residues. Germline V gene data show CDR1 as SGHKS and CDR2 as YYEKEE (reference sequence). Trimming at V came to 1 base and at J to 7 bases, leaving 8 bases not matched to a gene. CDR3 nucleotide sequence: TGTGCCAGCAGCTTGTTAGCGGGGGGTTTCTCGAATGAGCAGTTCTTC. Translated: CASSLLAGGFSNEQFF.

The chain has TRBV4-1 and TRBJ1-5, with a possible D match to TRBD1 (6 bases). The CDR3 totals 14 residues. Trimming took 2 bases from V and 7 from J, leaving 12 bases between them. Germline CDR1 MGHRA, CDR2 YSYEKL. The CDR3 DNA reads TGCGCCAGCAGCCAACAAGGACAGAACCAGCCCCAGCATTTT. Its translation is CASSQQGQNQPQHF.

Worth noting for this clone: The junction departs from germline at one end; a sequencing error may be responsible. The chain links TRBV19 to TRBJ1-2; D unclear. The CDR3 contains 15 residues. Germline V gives CDR1 LNHDA, CDR2 SQIVND (reference sequence). Here the CDR3 reads CASSILSTKAYDYTF. In DNA, the CDR3 is TGTGCCAGTAGTATTTTATCCACTAAGGCCTATGACTACACCTTC.

J is TRBJ1-1 and V is TRBV28, with 8 bases that match TRBD1. Trimming took 6 bases from V and 4 from J; bases not matched to a gene: 10. There are 15 residues in the CDR3. Germline CDR1 reads MDHEN; CDR2 reads SYDVKM. The CDR3 DNA reads TGTGCCAGCAGATATCAGGGGGCAGGCGGCACTGAAGCTTTCTTT. Translated, it gives CASRYQGAGGTEAFF.

The rearrangement joins TRBV14 to TRBJ2-1; 11 bases are a match to TRBD2. CDR3 length: 16 amino acids. CDR1 is SGHDN and CDR2 is FVKESK in the germline V gene. The V and J ends lost 4 bases and 5 bases, in that order; junction bases with no gene match: 7. CDR3 DNA: TGTGCCAGCAGCCCCCCGGGACTAGCGGAAAACAATGAGCAGTTCTTC. This sequence encodes CASSPPGLAENNEQFF.

This chain connects TRBV28 to TRBJ1-3; D is uncertain. The V and J ends lost 3 bases and 2 bases respectively, with 8 bases between them. Germline values: CDR1 MDHEN, CDR2 SYDVKM. This CDR3 comprises 14 residues. CDR3 in DNA: TGTGCCAGCAGTTTGGGAGGCCCTGGAAACACCATATATTTT. The encoded protein is CASSLGGPGNTIYF.

The V gene is TRBV5-1, the J gene TRBJ2-3; the D gene is possibly TRBD2 (6 bases). The ends were cut back, 1 base at V and 6 bases at J, with 15 bases in the middle. The CDR3 extends over 15 amino acids. Per germline, CDR1 SGHRS and CDR2 YFSETQ. Here the CDR3 reads CASSLFGGPGDTQYF. The CDR3, as DNA: TGCGCCAGCAGCTTGTTTGGAGGGCCGGGGGATACGCAGTATTTT. Variable domain in full (rest from reference TRBV5-1 and TRBJ2-3): KAGVTQTPRYLIKTRGQQVTLSCSPISGHRSVSWYQQTPGQGLQFLFEYFSETQRNKGNFPGRFSGRQFSNSRSEMNVSTLELGDSALYLCASSLFGGPGDTQYFGPGTRLTVL.

The chain links TRBV9 to TRBJ2-1; 13 bases match TRBD2. Germline V gives CDR1 SGDLS, CDR2 YYNGEE. The V gene end was trimmed by 7 bases and the J gene end by 5 bases; junction bases not matched to a gene: 3. The CDR3 is 14 amino acids. This CDR3 is CASGGLAGNNEQFF. The DNA for the CDR3 is TGTGCCAGCGGGGGACTAGCGGGAAACAATGAGCAGTTCTTC.

This clone was seen once. The V and J genes are TRBV27 and TRBJ2-3; no clear D. The CDR3 totals 11 residues. The V gene lost 4 bases and the J gene lost 2 bases, with 1 base spanning the gap. Germline values: CDR1 MNHEY, CDR2 SMNVEV (reference sequence). The CDR3 DNA sequence: TGTGCCAGCAGTTCCACAGATACGCAGTATTTT. This codes for CASSSTDTQYF.

The chain carries TRBV5-5 and TRBJ1-5; the D gene is possibly TRBD1 (5 bases). Germline V lookup: CDR1 SGHKS, CDR2 YYEKEE (reference sequence). The CDR3 is 16 residues long. Trimming cost V 4 bases and J 2 bases, with 16 bases left between them. Here the CDR3 DNA reads TGTGCCAGCAGCCCTGGGGGGGAGGGAGGCAATCAGCCCCAGCATTTT. This gives the protein CASSPGGEGGNQPQHF. The full variable domain, completed using reference TRBV5-5 and TRBJ1-5, is DAGVTQSPTHLIKTRGQQVTLRCSPISGHKSVSWYQQVLGQGPQFIFQYYEKEERGRGNFPDRFSARQFPNYSSELNVNALLLGDSALYLCASSPGGEGGNQPQHFGDGTRLSIL.

This clone was observed a handful of times. This chain uses TRBV28 with TRBJ2-7; 7 positions match TRBD1. The CDR3 runs 15 residues. Losses at the gene ends were 8 bases for V and 5 bases for J; bases not matched to a gene: 15. The germline CDR1 and CDR2 sequences are MDHEN and SYDVKM. CDR3 nucleotide sequence: TGTGCCAGCGGGAGACAGGGAGACAATTTGAACGAGCAGTACTTC. Translation: CASGRQGDNLNEQYF. Full variable domain (remainder filled in from reference TRBV28 and TRBJ2-7): DVKVTQSSRYLVKRTGEKVFLECVQDMDHENMFWYRQDPGLGLRLIYFSYDVKMKEKGDIPEGYSVSREKKERFSLILESASTNQTSMYLCASGRQGDNLNEQYFGPGTRLTVT.

There are a few counts of this clone. V and J are TRBV4-3 and TRBJ2-2, with D hard to call. The CDR3 contains 15 residues. Germline CDR1 reads LGHNA; CDR2 reads YSLEER. The V end lost 0 bases, the J end lost 1 base, and 6 bases lay between the germline ends. The CDR3 here is CASSQEFRNTGELFF. In nucleotides, the CDR3 is TGCGCCAGCAGCCAAGAGTTCAGGAACACCGGGGAGCTGTTTTTT.

This clone was seen only once. The rearrangement uses TRBV5-6 and TRBJ2-7; 11 bases align to TRBD2. Losses at the gene ends were 1 base for V and 1 base for J; bases not matched to a gene: 4. The CDR3 loop spans 16 amino acids. From germline, CDR1 is SGHDT and CDR2 YYEEEE. The CDR3 nucleotides read TGTGCCAGCAGCTTGTTACTAGCGGGGGAATCCTACGAGCAGTACTTC. Amino acids: CASSLLLAGESYEQYF.

A note on this clone: This sample also contains other DNA sequences that code for the same CDR3. This chain joins TRBV7-2 and TRBJ1-1; D is unclear. The CDR3 totals 13 residues. In germline, CDR1 is SGHTA, CDR2 FQGNSA. Trimming removed 2 bases at V and 1 base at J, with 5 bases between. CDR3 loop: CASSLTENTEAFF. The CDR3 nucleotides read TGTGCCAGCAGCTTAACTGAGAACACTGAAGCTTTCTTT.

The chain joins TRBV9 to TRBJ2-2; a possible D gene is TRBD1 (5 bases). This CDR3 has 14 residues. V dropped 0 bases and J dropped 7 bases, with 10 bases sitting between them. Germline-derived CDR1 and CDR2 are SGDLS and YYNGEE. The CDR3 sequence is CASSVVGRGGELFF. In DNA form, the CDR3 reads TGTGCCAGCAGCGTAGTCGGAAGGGGCGGGGAGCTGTTTTTT.

A single count supports this clone. This CDR3 reads CASSLGEDFYEQYF. In nucleotides, the CDR3 is TGTGCCAGCAGCTTAGGGGAGGACTTCTACGAGCAGTACTTC. The chain employs TRBV7-2 and TRBJ2-7, with D possibly TRBD2 on 6 matching bases. This CDR3 is 14 amino acids long. Between the trimmed V and J ends, which lost 1 base and 3 bases, there was a span of 10 bases. CDR1 and CDR2 from the germline V gene are SGHTA and FQGNSA.

This clone was recorded only once. The chain has TRBV7-9 and TRBJ1-4; 9 nucleotides align to TRBD1. The CDR3 consists of 15 residues. CDR1 SEHNR and CDR2 FQNEAQ come from the germline V gene (reference sequence). Trimming took 5 bases from V and 6 from J; bases not matched to a gene: 7. The CDR3 DNA reads as TGTGCCAGCAGCCTACCCGGGACAGGGTATGAAAAACTGTTTTTT. Protein sequence: CASSLPGTGYEKLFF. Full variable domain (missing parts from reference TRBV7-9 and TRBJ1-4): DTGVSQNPRHKITKRGQNVTFRCDPISEHNRLYWYRQTLGQGPEFLTYFQNEAQLEKSRLLSDRFSAERPKGSFSTLEIQRTEQGDSAMYLCASSLPGTGYEKLFFGSGTQLSVL.

The chain couples TRBV10-3 to TRBJ2-1; TRBD2 matches 11 bases. Germline V gene lookup returns CDR1 ENHRY and CDR2 SYGVKD. The CDR3 contains 18 residues. The V and J ends lost 6 bases and 5 bases, in that order; junction bases with no gene match: 15. CDR3 sequence reads: CAISDNKWTSGPNNEQFF. In DNA form, the CDR3 reads TGTGCCATCAGCGATAATAAATGGACTAGCGGGCCGAACAATGAGCAGTTCTTC.